This T cell receptor beta chain was profiled in a study of T cells in Graves' hyperthyroidism and ophthalmopathy. Study-level points and caveats: Blood also contained most expanded thyroid clonotypes above 0.001.

Trimming took 0 bases from V and 2 from J, leaving 20 bases between them. Germline CDR1 is MGHRA and CDR2 is YSYEKL. The CDR3 runs 18 residues. This clonotype was picked up many times. Its specificity is unknown. RNA transcripts gave rise to amplified TCR beta CDR3 regions. First-round RT-PCR targeting the TCR CDR3 was performed with the HTBI primer set. MiXCR, run by TCRdb on the multiplex PCR reads, gives a single entry per CDR3 protein. The table includes about 350,000 distinct CDR3 sequences, less than 20% detected once. The chain joins TRBV4-1 to TRBJ2-7; D possibly uses TRBD1 or TRBD2 (6 bases each). The sequencing input was blood. The clonotype comes from a woman aged 40 to 50 with Graves' ophthalmopathy. CDR3 sequence: CASSQDRGETVGTYEQYF. In nucleotides, the CDR3 is TGCGCCAGCAGCCAAGATAGGGGGGAGACAGTTGGGACCTACGAGCAGTACTTC.